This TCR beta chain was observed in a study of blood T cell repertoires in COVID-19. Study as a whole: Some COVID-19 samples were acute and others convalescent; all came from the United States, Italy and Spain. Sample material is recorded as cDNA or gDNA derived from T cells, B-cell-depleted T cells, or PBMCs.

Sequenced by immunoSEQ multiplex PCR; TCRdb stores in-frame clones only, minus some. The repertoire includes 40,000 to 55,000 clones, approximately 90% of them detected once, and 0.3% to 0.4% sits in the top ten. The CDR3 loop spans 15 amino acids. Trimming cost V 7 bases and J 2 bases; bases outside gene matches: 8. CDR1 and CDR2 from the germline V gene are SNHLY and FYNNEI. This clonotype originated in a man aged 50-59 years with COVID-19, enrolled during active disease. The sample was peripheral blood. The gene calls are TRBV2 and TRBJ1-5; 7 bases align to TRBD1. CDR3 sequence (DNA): TGTGCCAGCAACGACCGGGACAGACGCAATCAGCCCCAGCATTTT. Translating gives CASNDRDRRNQPQHF.